This is a list of T cell receptor beta chains from one sample in a study of cytomegalovirus exposure and HLA in healthy donors. Sequencing was performed with immunoSEQ multiplex PCR; in TCRdb, only in-frame clones are kept and a portion is missing. Of around 60,000 clones in the sample, over 75% were seen once. Material: PBMCs. Receptors were obtained from a male donor in good health and CMV-seronegative. Each CDR3 is given with its conserved first and last residue. Each record gives: J gene, D gene, clone size, V gene, CDR3 protein, CDR3 DNA. D genes are given only for firm matches. Size is stated for part of the rows, as once, few or many counts, or as a class when the clone is expanded.

>TRBJ2-1|.|.|TRBV15
CATSRGGGQKQYNEQFF
TGTGCCACCAGCAGAGGGGGGGGGCAGAAACAGTACAATGAGCAGTTCTTC
>TRBJ1-2|TRBD1|.|TRBV19
CASNYRGGYTF
TGTGCCAGTAACTACAGGGGAGGCTACACCTTC
>TRBJ2-3|TRBD1|once|TRBV5-1
CASSLAGQGTDTQYF
TGCGCCAGCAGCTTGGCGGGACAGGGGACAGATACGCAGTATTTT
>TRBJ2-2|.|.|TRBV19
CASSRQGGSTGELFF
TGTGCCAGTAGTAGGCAGGGAGGAAGCACCGGGGAGCTGTTTTTT
>TRBJ2-1|.|.|TRBV7-2
CASSFRGADEQFF
TGTGCCAGCAGCTTCCGGGGGGCTGATGAGCAGTTCTTC
>TRBJ1-2|.|.|TRBV19
CASLEVGGYGYTF
TGTGCCAGTCTAGAGGTCGGGGGATATGGCTACACCTTC
>TRBJ1-1|.|.|TRBV5-4
CASSLSGANTEAFF
TGTGCCAGCAGCTTGTCAGGGGCGAACACTGAAGCTTTCTTT
>TRBJ1-5|.|.|TRBV5-1
CASSLEGTSQPQHF
TGCGCCAGCAGCTTGGAGGGTACTAGTCAGCCCCAGCATTTT
>TRBJ1-1|.|.|TRBV7-3
CASARAPSTEAFF
TGTGCCAGCGCCCGAGCCCCATCCACTGAAGCTTTCTTT
>TRBJ1-5|TRBD1|.|TRBV11-2
CASSLTGGLQPQHF
TGTGCCAGCAGCTTAACAGGGGGTCTTCAGCCCCAGCATTTT
>TRBJ1-6|TRBD1|.|TRBV4-3
CASSQDDRVGSPLHF
TGCGCCAGCAGCCAAGACGACAGGGTTGGATCACCCCTCCACTTT
>TRBJ1-4|TRBD1|.|TRBV4-2
CASSHDVWTGSNEKLFF
TGTGCCAGCAGCCATGATGTTTGGACAGGGTCTAATGAAAAACTGTTTTTT
>TRBJ2-5|TRBD1|.|TRBV5-1
CASRHQGAETQYF
TGCGCCAGCAGACATCAGGGGGCGGAGACCCAGTACTTC
>TRBJ1-4|TRBD1|.|TRBV19
CAVAGGDYEKLFF
TGTGCCGTTGCAGGGGGTGACTATGAAAAACTGTTTTTT
>TRBJ1-3|TRBD1|.|TRBV7-2
CASSLVRGVGNTIYF
TGTGCCAGCAGCTTAGTCAGGGGGGTTGGAAACACCATATATTTT
>TRBJ2-7|TRBD1|.|TRBV7-2
CASSLDHRGYEQYF
TGTGCCAGCAGCTTAGATCACAGGGGGTACGAGCAGTACTTC
>TRBJ1-2|.|few|TRBV29-1
CSVGPTVINYGYTF
TGCAGCGTGGGCCCTACAGTTATTAACTATGGCTACACCTTC